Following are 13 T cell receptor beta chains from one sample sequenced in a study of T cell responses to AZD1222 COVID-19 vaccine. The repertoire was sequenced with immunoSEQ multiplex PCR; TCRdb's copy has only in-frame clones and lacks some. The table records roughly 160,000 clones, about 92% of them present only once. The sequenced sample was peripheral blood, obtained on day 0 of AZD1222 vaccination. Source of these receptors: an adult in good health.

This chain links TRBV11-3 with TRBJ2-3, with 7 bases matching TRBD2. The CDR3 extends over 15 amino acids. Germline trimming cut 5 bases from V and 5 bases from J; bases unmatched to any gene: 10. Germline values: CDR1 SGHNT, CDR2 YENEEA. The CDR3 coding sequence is TGTGCCAGCAGCGTCCGGGGGGAGGGCGTAGATACGCAGTATTTT. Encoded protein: CASSVRGEGVDTQYF.

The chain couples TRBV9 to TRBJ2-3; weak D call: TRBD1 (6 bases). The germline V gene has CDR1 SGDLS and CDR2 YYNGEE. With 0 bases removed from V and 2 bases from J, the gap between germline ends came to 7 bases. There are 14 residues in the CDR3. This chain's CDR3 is CASSVAGHTDTQYF. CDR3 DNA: TGTGCCAGCAGCGTAGCGGGACACACAGATACGCAGTATTTT.

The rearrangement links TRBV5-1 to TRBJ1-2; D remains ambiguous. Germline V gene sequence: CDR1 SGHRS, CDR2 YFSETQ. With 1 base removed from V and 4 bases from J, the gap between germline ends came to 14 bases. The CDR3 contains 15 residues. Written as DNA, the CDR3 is TGCGCCAGCAGCTTGCGGACCGACGGACCCTATGGCTACACCTTC. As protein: CASSLRTDGPYGYTF.

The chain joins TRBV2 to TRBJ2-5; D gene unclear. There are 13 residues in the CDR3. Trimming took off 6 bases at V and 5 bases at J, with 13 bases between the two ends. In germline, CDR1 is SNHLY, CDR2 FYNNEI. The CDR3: CASRLWISETQYF. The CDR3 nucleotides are TGTGCCAGCAGGTTGTGGATCTCGGAGACCCAGTACTTC.

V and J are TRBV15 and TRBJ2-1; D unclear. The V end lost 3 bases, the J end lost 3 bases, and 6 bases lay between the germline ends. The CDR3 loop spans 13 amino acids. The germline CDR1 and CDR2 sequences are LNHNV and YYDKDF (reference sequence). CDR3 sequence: CATSRESYNEQFF. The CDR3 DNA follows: TGTGCCACCAGCAGGGAGAGCTACAATGAGCAGTTCTTC.

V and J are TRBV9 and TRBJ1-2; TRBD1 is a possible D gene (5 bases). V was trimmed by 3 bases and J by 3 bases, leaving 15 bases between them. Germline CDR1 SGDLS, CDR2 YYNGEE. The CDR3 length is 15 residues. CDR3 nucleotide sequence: TGTGCCAGCAGCGCAGCCGCGGGGGTTTACTATGGCTACACCTTC. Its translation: CASSAAAGVYYGYTF.

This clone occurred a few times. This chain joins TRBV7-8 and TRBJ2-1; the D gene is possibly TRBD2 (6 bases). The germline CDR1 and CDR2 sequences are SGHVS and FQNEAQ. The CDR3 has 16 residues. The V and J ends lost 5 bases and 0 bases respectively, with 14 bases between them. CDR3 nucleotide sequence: TGTGCCAGCAGCCCAAATGGGGGGAGCTCCTACAATGAGCAGTTCTTC. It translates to CASSPNGGSSYNEQFF. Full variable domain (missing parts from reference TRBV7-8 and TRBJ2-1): GAGVSQSPRYKVAKRGQDVALRCDPISGHVSLFWYQQALGQGPEFLTYFQNEAQLDKSGLPSDRFFAERPEGSVSTLKIQRTQQEDSAVYLCASSPNGGSSYNEQFFGPGTRLTVL.

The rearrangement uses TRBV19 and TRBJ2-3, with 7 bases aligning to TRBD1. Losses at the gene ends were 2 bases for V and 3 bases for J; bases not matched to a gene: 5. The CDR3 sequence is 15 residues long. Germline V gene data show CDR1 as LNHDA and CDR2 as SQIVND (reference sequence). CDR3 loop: CASSIRADRTDTQYF. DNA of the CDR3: TGTGCCAGTAGTATAAGAGCGGACAGGACAGATACGCAGTATTTT.

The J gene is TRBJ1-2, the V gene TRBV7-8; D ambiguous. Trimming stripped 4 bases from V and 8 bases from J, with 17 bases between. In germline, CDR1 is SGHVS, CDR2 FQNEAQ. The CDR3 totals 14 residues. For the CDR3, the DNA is TGTGCCAGCAGCTCGTCGCTTAATAGTCGGGGCTACACCTTC. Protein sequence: CASSSSLNSRGYTF.

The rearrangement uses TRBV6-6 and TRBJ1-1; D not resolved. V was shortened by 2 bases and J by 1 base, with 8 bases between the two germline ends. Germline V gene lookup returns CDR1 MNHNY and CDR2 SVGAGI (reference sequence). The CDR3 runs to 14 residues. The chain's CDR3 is CASSYATPNTEAFF. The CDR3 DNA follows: TGTGCCAGCAGTTACGCCACACCGAACACTGAAGCTTTCTTT.

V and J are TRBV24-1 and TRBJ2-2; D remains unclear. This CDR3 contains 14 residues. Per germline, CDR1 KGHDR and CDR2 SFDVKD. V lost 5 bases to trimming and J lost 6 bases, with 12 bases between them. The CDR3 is CATSVPGMAGELFF. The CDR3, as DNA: TGTGCCACCAGTGTTCCAGGCATGGCCGGGGAGCTGTTTTTT.

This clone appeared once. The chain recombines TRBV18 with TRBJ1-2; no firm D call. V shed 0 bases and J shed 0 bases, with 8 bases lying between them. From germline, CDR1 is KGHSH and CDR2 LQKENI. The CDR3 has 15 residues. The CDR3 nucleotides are TGTGCCAGCTCACCACCGTATGGACCTAACTATGGCTACACCTTC. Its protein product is CASSPPYGPNYGYTF.

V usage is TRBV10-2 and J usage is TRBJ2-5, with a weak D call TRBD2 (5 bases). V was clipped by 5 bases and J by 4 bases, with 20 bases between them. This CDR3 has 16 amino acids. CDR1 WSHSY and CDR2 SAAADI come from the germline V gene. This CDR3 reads CASSFAGLADGETQYF. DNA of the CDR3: TGCGCCAGCAGTTTTGCCGGTCTAGCTGACGGAGAGACCCAGTACTTC.